The T cell receptor beta chain under discussion was sequenced for a study of T cells in localized non-small cell lung cancer. Germline V lookup: CDR1 SGHNT, CDR2 YYREEE (reference sequence). V gave up 5 bases and J gave up 4 bases, with 18 bases separating them. CDR3 length: 15 residues. Clones were read by immunoSEQ multiplex PCR, and TCRdb kept only the in-frame ones, dropping some. The table has around 92,000 clones, approximately 91% seen once; the top ten hold about 4%. The source is a woman aged 40-69 years with stage II squamous cell lung carcinoma. This material consisted of PBMCs, taken before any cancer treatment. The chain has TRBV5-4 and TRBJ2-5; either TRBD1 or TRBD2 may supply D (5 bases each). The chain's CDR3 is CASSLGQREGETQYF. The CDR3 nucleotides read TGTGCCAGCAGTCTTGGACAACGGGAAGGAGAGACCCAGTACTTC.